The rows below give T cell receptor beta chains drawn from one sample of a study of glioma-infiltrating T cells. MiXCR, run by TCRdb on the multiplex PCR reads, gives a single entry per CDR3 protein. Counted here are over 90,000 distinct CDR3 sequences, 25% to 30% occurring once; the ten biggest clones make up approximately 46%. The sequenced material came from glioma tissue, nonneoplastic brain tissue, or PBMCs (not recorded which). The receptors come from a human donor with low-grade glioma or glioblastoma, undergoing nonglioma brain surgery, or in good health (not recorded which). Each CDR3 is given with its conserved first and last residue. Each record gives: J gene, V gene, clone size, D gene, CDR3 protein, CDR3 DNA. D genes are given only for firm matches. Some rows have no size entry. The others give once, few or many, or a class for an expanded clone.

>TRBJ1-2|TRBV11-2|-|-
CASSLLSYGYTF
TGTGCCAGCAGCTTATTAAGCTATGGCTACACCTTC
>TRBJ2-7|TRBV5-1|-|TRBD2
CASSDWTRRYEQYF
TGCGCCAGCAGCGACTGGACTAGGAGGTACGAGCAGTACTTC
>TRBJ2-3|TRBV7-9|many|TRBD1
CASSPTGGQDTQYF
TGTGCCAGCAGCCCGACAGGGGGGCAAGATACGCAGTATTTT
>TRBJ2-7|TRBV3-1|many|-
CASSRQGGEQYF
TGTGCCAGCAGCCGACAGGGAGGAGAGCAGTACTTC
>TRBJ2-1|TRBV20-1|many|TRBD2
CSARIELAGAEYNEQFF
TGCAGTGCTAGAATAGAACTAGCGGGGGCGGAATACAATGAGCAGTTCTTC
>TRBJ1-6|TRBV20-1|many|TRBD1
CSARLTGGDSPLHF
TGCAGTGCTAGACTGACAGGGGGCGATTCACCCCTCCACTTT
>TRBJ1-3|TRBV7-9|-|TRBD1
CASSPRQGSSGNTIYF
TGTGCCAGCAGCCCGAGACAGGGAAGCTCTGGAAACACCATATATTTT
>TRBJ1-5|TRBV6-9|-|-
CASSSRTCCQPQHF
TGTGCCAGCAGTTCTAGGACGTGTTGTCAGCCCCAGCATTTT
>TRBJ2-1|TRBV12-5|-|-
CASGPRAGEQFF
TGTGCTAGTGGGCCGCGGGCGGGTGAGCAGTTCTTC
>TRBJ2-3|TRBV11-1|many|-
CASKGQPTSTDTQYF
TGTGCCAGCAAGGGGCAGCCGACTAGCACAGATACGCAGTATTTT
>TRBJ2-5|TRBV11-1|few|-
CASSFLPLGETQYF
TGTGCCAGCAGCTTTCTACCCTTGGGGGAGACCCAGTACTTC
>TRBJ2-3|TRBV15|-|-
CATSRDHHTQYF
TGTGCCACAAGCAGAGATCACCATACGCAGTATTTT
>TRBJ2-7|TRBV7-2|many|-
CASSLTVRVEQYF
TGTGCCAGCAGCTTAACAGTAAGGGTCGAGCAGTACTTC
>TRBJ2-7|TRBV10-3|few|-
CAISNQGEGPEQYF
TGTGCCATCAGCAACCAGGGTGAGGGTCCCGAGCAGTACTTC
>TRBJ1-4|TRBV28|many|-
CASSPLGWKLFF
TGTGCCAGCAGCCCCCTGGGGTGGAAACTGTTTTTT
>TRBJ2-3|TRBV5-4|many|-
CASSHEGTQYF
TGTGCCAGCAGCCACGAGGGAACGCAGTATTTT
>TRBJ1-1|TRBV11-2|-|TRBD1
CASSSSDRGQSEAFF
TGTGCCAGCAGCTCATCGGACAGGGGGCAAAGTGAAGCTTTCTTT
>TRBJ2-7|TRBV20-1|many|TRBD1
CSTTGTGAYEQYF
TGCAGTACAACCGGGACAGGGGCCTACGAGCAGTACTTC
>TRBJ1-5|TRBV19|many|-
CASSNRVQPQHF
TGTGCCAGTAGTAACAGGGTTCAGCCCCAGCATTTT
>TRBJ2-5|TRBV2|many|-
CASSGQTETQYF
TGTGCCAGCAGCGGACAGACGGAGACCCAGTACTTC
>TRBJ1-2|TRBV20-1|many|TRBD1
CSAFFDRVNGYTF
TGCAGTGCTTTCTTCGACAGGGTTAATGGCTACACCTTC
>TRBJ2-3|TRBV6-1|many|TRBD2
CASTRGGAPDTQYF
TGTGCCAGCACCCGCGGGGGGGCCCCAGATACGCAGTATTTT
>TRBJ2-7|TRBV7-2|many|-
CASSSGGQAYEQYF
TGTGCCAGCAGCTCCGGAGGGCAGGCCTACGAGCAGTACTTC
>TRBJ2-5|TRBV7-3|few|-
CASSLSGPRETQYF
TGTGCCAGCAGCTTAAGCGGCCCTCGAGAGACCCAGTACTTC
>TRBJ1-1|TRBV6-6|many|-
CASSYGVTEAFF
TGTGCCAGCAGTTACGGTGTCACTGAAGCTTTCTTT
>TRBJ2-2|TRBV4-2|-|-
CASRSDRSGPGELFF
TGTGCCAGCAGATCTGACAGGTCGGGTCCCGGGGAGCTGTTTTTT
>TRBJ1-2|TRBV9|-|-
CASSVEGQGYGYTF
TGTGCCAGCAGCGTAGAGGGGCAGGGCTATGGCTACACCTTC
>TRBJ2-7|TRBV7-2|many|TRBD1
CASSLAPGQNYEQYF
TGTGCCAGCAGCTTAGCCCCGGGACAGAATTACGAGCAGTACTTC
>TRBJ1-1|TRBV5-1|-|-
CASSFKAVNTEAFF
TGCGCCAGCAGCTTTAAAGCGGTGAACACTGAAGCTTTCTTT
>TRBJ2-6|TRBV27|few|TRBD2
CASRSLAGRSGANVLTF
TGTGCCAGCAGGAGTCTAGCGGGCCGCTCTGGGGCCAACGTCCTGACTTTC
>TRBJ1-2|TRBV27|many|-
CASSSLTELQYGYTF
TGTGCCAGCAGTTCCCTGACAGAGCTACAGTATGGCTACACCTTC
>TRBJ1-1|TRBV6-1|many|-
CASSLIRANTEAFF
TGTGCCAGCAGTTTGATAAGGGCGAACACTGAAGCTTTCTTT
>TRBJ1-6|TRBV7-9|many|-
CASSFPRTSSPLHF
TGTGCCAGCAGCTTCCCACGGACTAGTTCACCCCTCCACTTT
>TRBJ2-3|TRBV7-6|-|TRBD1
CASSYRPGQGATDTQYF
TGTGCCAGCAGCTACCGTCCGGGACAGGGGGCAACAGATACGCAGTATTTT
>TRBJ2-3|TRBV15|many|-
CATSNADTQYF
TGTGCCACCAGCAACGCAGATACGCAGTATTTT
>TRBJ2-7|TRBV3-1|-|-
CASSPQAYEQYF
TGTGCCAGCAGCCCCCAGGCCTACGAGCAGTACTTC
>TRBJ2-2|TRBV14|few|-
CASSLQRDTGELFF
TGTGCCAGCAGCCTGCAGAGAGACACCGGGGAGCTGTTTTTT